A selection of T cell receptor beta chains follows, all from one sample in a study of shared clonotypes between healthy human individuals. Produced via immunoSEQ multiplex PCR; TCRdb's table is partial and in-frame only. This table holds some 1 million clones, about 75% found once. The material sequenced was memory CD4+ T cells sorted from blood. The receptor source for this set is a man between 18 and 35 years old in good health. Both conserved end residues are part of each CDR3. Fields, in order: V gene, J gene, D gene, clone size, CDR3 protein, CDR3 DNA. The D gene is left open where the match is weak. Expanded clones are given a class, and other clones once, few, many or no size at all.

>TRBV2|TRBJ2-7|-|-
CASRDRIKSF
TGTGCCAGCAGGGATAGGATTAAGTCCTTC
>TRBV28|TRBJ2-3|-|-
CASSFASRATHTRQNTDTQYF
TGTGCCAGCAGTTTTGCTAGTAGGGCGACGCATACCCGACAGAACACAGATACGCAGTATTTT
>TRBV5-1|TRBJ2-7|TRBD1|-
CASSNPTGGVNEQYF
TGCGCCAGCAGCAACCCGACAGGGGGTGTGAACGAGCAGTACTTC
>TRBV10-2|TRBJ1-5|TRBD1|once
CASSDLDRDLKPQHF
TGCGCCAGCAGTGACCTGGACAGGGACCTCAAGCCCCAGCATTTT
>TRBV7-9|TRBJ2-7|TRBD1|-
CASSLARGREQYF
TGTGCCAGCAGCTTAGCCAGGGGGCGCGAGCAGTACTTC
>TRBV5-1|TRBJ2-2|-|-
CASSWGASGSGELFF
TGCGCCAGCAGCTGGGGGGCTAGCGGTTCCGGGGAGCTGTTTTTT
>TRBV7-2|TRBJ2-2|TRBD1|-
CASSLRAGGTGELFF
TGTGCCAGCAGCTTACGGGCAGGGGGCACCGGGGAGCTGTTTTTT
>TRBV9|TRBJ2-7|TRBD1|-
CASSAGTGYNYEQYF
TGTGCCAGCAGCGCAGGGACAGGGTACAACTACGAGCAGTACTTC
>TRBV9|TRBJ2-2|-|-
CASSSHRFTGELFF
TGTGCCAGCAGCTCCCATCGTTTTACCGGGGAGCTGTTTTTT
>TRBV5-1|TRBJ2-2|TRBD2|-
CASSGLADTGELFF
TGCGCCAGCTCGGGACTAGCGGACACCGGGGAGCTGTTTTTT
>TRBV18|TRBJ1-1|TRBD1|-
CASSPEAGGVKAFF
TGTGCCAGCTCACCGGAGGCAGGGGGCGTGAAAGCTTTCTTT
>TRBV2|TRBJ1-2|-|-
CASSEAFRDANGYTF
TGTGCCAGCAGTGAAGCATTCAGGGACGCCAATGGCTACACCTTC
>TRBV19|TRBJ2-7|-|-
CASSTDRMGGQYF
TGTGCCAGTAGTACTGACAGAATGGGCGGGCAGTACTTC
>TRBV27|TRBJ1-6|-|-
CASSFTGNNSPLHF
TGTGCCAGCAGTTTCACAGGGAACAATTCACCCCTCCACTTT
>TRBV2|TRBJ2-7|-|-
CASWRQLHEQYF
TGTGCCAGCTGGCGGCAGTTACACGAGCAGTACTTC
>TRBV30|TRBJ2-5|TRBD2|-
CARAGIAGKETQYF
TGTGCCCGAGCCGGGATAGCGGGGAAAGAGACCCAGTACTTC
>TRBV2|TRBJ1-6|-|-
CASSESYNSPLHF
TGTGCCAGCAGTGAGTCCTATAATTCACCCCTCCACTTT
>TRBV7-9|TRBJ2-5|-|-
CASSFSTAQETQYF
TGTGCCAGCAGCTTCAGTACGGCACAAGAGACCCAGTACTTC
>TRBV5-4|TRBJ2-5|-|-
CASSLGRETQYF
TGTGCCAGCAGCTTGGGGAGGGAGACCCAGTACTTC
>TRBV4-2|TRBJ1-3|-|-
CASSQDFGFGNTIYF
TGTGCCAGCAGCCAAGATTTCGGTTTTGGAAACACCATATATTTT
>TRBV7-8|TRBJ1-1|TRBD1|once
CASSLAHQSGGTEAFF
TGTGCCAGCAGCTTAGCGCATCAGTCAGGGGGAACTGAAGCTTTCTTT
>TRBV6-6|TRBJ2-7|TRBD1|-
CASTYTRQGNEQYF
TGTGCCAGCACCTACACCAGACAGGGAAACGAGCAGTACTTC
>TRBV10-3|TRBJ2-7|TRBD2|many
CAISGSSGSGEQYF
TGTGCCATCAGTGGGAGTAGCGGGAGTGGTGAGCAGTACTTC
>TRBV6-6|TRBJ1-1|-|-
CASELLTNTEAFF
TGTGCCAGCGAATTGCTAACGAACACTGAAGCTTTCTTT
>TRBV7-9|TRBJ2-7|-|-
CASSHGSSSYEQYF
TGTGCCAGCAGCCATGGTTCAAGCTCCTACGAGCAGTACTTC
>TRBV30|TRBJ1-5|TRBD1|-
CAWSQRFTGTGGLLLSDQPQHF
TGTGCCTGGAGTCAAAGGTTTACCGGGACAGGGGGCCTACTACTATCGGATCAGCCCCAGCATTTT
>TRBV5-4|TRBJ2-5|-|few
CASSSPGVRFQGGETQYF
TGTGCCAGCAGCTCACCCGGAGTGCGGTTTCAAGGGGGAGAGACCCAGTACTTC